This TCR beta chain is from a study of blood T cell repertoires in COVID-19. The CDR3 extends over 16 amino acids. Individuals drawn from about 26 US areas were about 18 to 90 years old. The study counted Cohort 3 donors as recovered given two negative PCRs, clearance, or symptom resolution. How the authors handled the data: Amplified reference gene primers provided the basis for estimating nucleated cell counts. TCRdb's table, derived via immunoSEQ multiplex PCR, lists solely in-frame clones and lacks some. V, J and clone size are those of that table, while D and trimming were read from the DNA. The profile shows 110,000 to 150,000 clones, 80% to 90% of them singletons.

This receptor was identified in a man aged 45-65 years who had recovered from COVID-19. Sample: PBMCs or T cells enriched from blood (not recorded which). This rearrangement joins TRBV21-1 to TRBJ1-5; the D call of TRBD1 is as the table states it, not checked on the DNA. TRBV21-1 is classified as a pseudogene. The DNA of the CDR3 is TGTGCCAGCAGCAAAGTACCCTCCAGGGGAAGTCAGCCCCAGCATTTT. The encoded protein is CASSKVPSRGSQPQHF.